This entry features one T cell receptor (beta chain) sequence. Its antigen is still unknown. CDR3 length: 16 amino acids. The J segment lost 6 bases and the V segment lost 4 bases, leaving 9 bases of the junction unmatched. In germline, CDR1 is SGHTA, CDR2 FQGNSA. The primer mix had 60 Vbeta and 13 Jbeta primers. Using immunoSEQ multiplex PCR, the repertoire was profiled, and TCRdb retains in-frame clones only, with some absent. The sample totals about 160,000 clones; its top ten clones hold over 1%. This entry is derived from a study of cytomegalovirus exposure and HLA in healthy donors. Regarding the study as a whole: Both high specificity and high sensitivity reportedly marked the classifier's diagnosis of cytomegalovirus status. The records held CMV serostatus as the only immune exposure information. TCR association rates varied by HLA locus in a later analysis, with DRB1 highest and HLA-C lowest.

This chain links TRBV7-2 with TRBJ1-6; 7 bases align to TRBD1. Sequencing was performed on PBMCs. The TCR was taken from a woman in her sixties or seventies in good health and CMV-seronegative. CDR3 bases: TGTGCCAGCAGCTCCCCTAGGGGGACAGCTAATTCACCCCTCCACTTT. As protein: CASSSPRGTANSPLHF. Full variable domain (remainder filled in from reference TRBV7-2 and TRBJ1-6): GAGVSQSPSNKVTEKGKDVELRCDPISGHTALYWYRQSLGQGLEFLIYFQGNSAPDKSGLPSDRFSAERTGGSVSTLTIQRTQQEDSAVYLCASSSPRGTANSPLHFGNGTRLTVT.